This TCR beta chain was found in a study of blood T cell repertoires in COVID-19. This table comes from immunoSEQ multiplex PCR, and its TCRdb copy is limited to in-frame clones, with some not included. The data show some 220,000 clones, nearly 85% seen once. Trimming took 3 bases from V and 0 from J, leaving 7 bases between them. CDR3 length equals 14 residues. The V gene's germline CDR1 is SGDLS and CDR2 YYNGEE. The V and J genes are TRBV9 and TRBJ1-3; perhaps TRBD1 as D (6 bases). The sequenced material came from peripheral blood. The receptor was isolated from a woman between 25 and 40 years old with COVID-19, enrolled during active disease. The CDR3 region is CASSGGGSGNTIYF. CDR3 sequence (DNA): TGTGCCAGCAGCGGAGGGGGCTCTGGAAACACCATATATTTT.